The 3 T cell receptor beta chains below were found in one sample sequenced in a study of blood T cell repertoires in COVID-19. Some clones are missing from TCRdb's copy, which holds only in-frame ones; the method was immunoSEQ multiplex PCR. This table holds roughly 99,000 clones, 60% to 85% found once. Sequencing was performed on peripheral blood. All receptors derive from a man between 65 and 85 years old with acute or convalescent COVID-19.

The V and J genes are TRBV6-5 and TRBJ2-7; a weak D match, TRBD1 (5 bases). The length of the CDR3 is 13 residues. V shed 9 bases and J shed 1 base, with 13 bases lying between them. CDR1 MNHEY and CDR2 SVGAGI come from the germline V gene. CDR3 amino acids: CASGDRTSYEQYF. CDR3 coding DNA: TGTGCCAGTGGAGACAGAACATCCTACGAGCAGTACTTC.

The sample holds a few counts of this clone. The chain joins TRBV7-3 to TRBJ2-1; perhaps TRBD2 as D (5 bases). The CDR3 covers 14 residues. The germline gives CDR1 SGHTA, CDR2 FQGTGA. Trimming took off 1 base at V and 8 bases at J, with 12 bases between the two ends. CDR3 nucleotide sequence: TGTGCCAGCAGCTTAAGCGGGTACGGGGATGAGCAGTTCTTC. This codes for CASSLSGYGDEQFF.

A few counts support this clone. The rearrangement uses TRBV2 and TRBJ1-4; 7 nucleotides line up with TRBD1. The germline gives CDR1 SNHLY, CDR2 FYNNEI. The CDR3 runs to 17 residues. The J segment lost 8 bases and the V segment lost 1 base, leaving 13 bases of the junction unmatched. The CDR3: CASSEGRGDRIREKLFF. CDR3 nucleotides: TGTGCCAGCAGTGAAGGCAGGGGGGACAGAATACGAGAAAAACTGTTTTTT. Drawing the rest from reference TRBV2 and TRBJ1-4, the complete variable domain is EPEVTQTPSHQVTQMGQEVILRCVPISNHLYFYWYRQILGQKVEFLVSFYNNEISEKSEIFDDQFSVERPDGSNFTLKIRSTKLEDSAMYFCASSEGRGDRIREKLFFGSGTQLSVL.